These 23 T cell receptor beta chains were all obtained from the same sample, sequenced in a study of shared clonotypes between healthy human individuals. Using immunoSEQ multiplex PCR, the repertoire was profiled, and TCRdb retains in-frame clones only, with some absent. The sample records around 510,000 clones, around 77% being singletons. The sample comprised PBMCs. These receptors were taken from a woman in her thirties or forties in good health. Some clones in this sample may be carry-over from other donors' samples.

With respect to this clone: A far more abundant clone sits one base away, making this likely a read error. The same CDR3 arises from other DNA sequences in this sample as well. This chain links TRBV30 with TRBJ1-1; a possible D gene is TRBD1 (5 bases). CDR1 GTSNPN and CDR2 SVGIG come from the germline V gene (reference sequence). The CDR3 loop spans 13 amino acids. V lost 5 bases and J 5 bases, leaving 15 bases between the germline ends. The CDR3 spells CAWAGQGFTEAFF. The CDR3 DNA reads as TGTGCCTGGGCGGGGCAGGGTTTTACTGAAGCTTTCTTT.

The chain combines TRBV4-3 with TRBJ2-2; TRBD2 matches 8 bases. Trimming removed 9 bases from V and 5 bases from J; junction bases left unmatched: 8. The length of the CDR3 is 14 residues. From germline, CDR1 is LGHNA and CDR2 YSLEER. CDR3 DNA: TGCGCCAGTTCGGGCCAGCGGGAGACCGGGGAGCTGTTTTTT. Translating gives CASSGQRETGELFF.

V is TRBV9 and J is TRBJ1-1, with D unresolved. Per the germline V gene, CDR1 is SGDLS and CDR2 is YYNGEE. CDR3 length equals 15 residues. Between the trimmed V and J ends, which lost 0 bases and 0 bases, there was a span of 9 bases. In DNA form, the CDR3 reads TGTGCCAGCAGCGTAGGGAGTTCCATGAACACTGAAGCTTTCTTT. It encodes CASSVGSSMNTEAFF. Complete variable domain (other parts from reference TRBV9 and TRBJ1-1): DSGVTQTPKHLITATGQRVTLRCSPRSGDLSVYWYQQSLDQGLQFLIQYYNGEERAKGNILERFSAQQFPDLHSELNLSSLELGDSALYFCASSVGSSMNTEAFFGQGTRLTVV.

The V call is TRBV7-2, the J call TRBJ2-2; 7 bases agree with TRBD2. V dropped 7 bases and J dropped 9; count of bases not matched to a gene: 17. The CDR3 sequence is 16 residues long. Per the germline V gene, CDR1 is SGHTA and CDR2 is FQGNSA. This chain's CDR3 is CASTPDVAGLGRELFF. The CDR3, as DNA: TGTGCCAGCACTCCGGACGTAGCGGGCCTTGGTAGGGAGCTGTTTTTT.

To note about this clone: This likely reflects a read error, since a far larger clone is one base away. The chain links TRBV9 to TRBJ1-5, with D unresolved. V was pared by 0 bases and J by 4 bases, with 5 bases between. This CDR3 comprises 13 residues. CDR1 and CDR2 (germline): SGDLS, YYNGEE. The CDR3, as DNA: TGTGCCAGCAGCGTAGGGCCTAATCAGCCCCAGCATTTT. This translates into CASSVGPNQPQHF. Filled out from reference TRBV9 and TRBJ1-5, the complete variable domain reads DSGVTQTPKHLITATGQRVTLRCSPRSGDLSVYWYQQSLDQGLQFLIQYYNGEERAKGNILERFSAQQFPDLHSELNLSSLELGDSALYFCASSVGPNQPQHFGDGTRLSIL.

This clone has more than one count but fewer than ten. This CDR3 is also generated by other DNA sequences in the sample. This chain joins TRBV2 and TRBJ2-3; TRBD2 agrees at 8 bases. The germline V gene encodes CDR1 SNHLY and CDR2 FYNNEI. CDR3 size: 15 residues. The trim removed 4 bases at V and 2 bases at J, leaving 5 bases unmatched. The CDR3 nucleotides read TGTGCCAGCAGTGCGAATAGCGGGACCACAGATACGCAGTATTTT. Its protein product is CASSANSGTTDTQYF.

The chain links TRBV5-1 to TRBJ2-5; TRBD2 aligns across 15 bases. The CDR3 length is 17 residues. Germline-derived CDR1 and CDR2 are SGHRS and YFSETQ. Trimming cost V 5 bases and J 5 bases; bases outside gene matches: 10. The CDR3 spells CASRSGLAGGDWETQYF. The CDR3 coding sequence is TGCGCCAGCAGGTCGGGACTAGCGGGAGGTGATTGGGAGACCCAGTACTTC. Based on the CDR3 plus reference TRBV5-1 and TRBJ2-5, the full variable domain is KAGVTQTPRYLIKTRGQQVTLSCSPISGHRSVSWYQQTPGQGLQFLFEYFSETQRNKGNFPGRFSGRQFSNSRSEMNVSTLELGDSALYLCASRSGLAGGDWETQYFGPGTRLLVL.

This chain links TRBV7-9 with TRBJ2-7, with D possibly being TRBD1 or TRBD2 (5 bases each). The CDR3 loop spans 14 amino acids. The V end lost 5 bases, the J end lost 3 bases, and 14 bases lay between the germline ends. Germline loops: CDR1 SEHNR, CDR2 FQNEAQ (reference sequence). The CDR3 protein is CASSRGVFGYEQYF. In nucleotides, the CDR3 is TGTGCCAGCAGCCGAGGGGTTTTTGGCTACGAGCAGTACTTC.

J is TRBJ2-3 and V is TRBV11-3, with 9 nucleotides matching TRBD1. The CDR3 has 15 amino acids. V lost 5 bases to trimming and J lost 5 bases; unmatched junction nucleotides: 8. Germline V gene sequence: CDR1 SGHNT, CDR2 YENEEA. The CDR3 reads CASSRTGGRGDTQYF. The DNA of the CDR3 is TGTGCCAGCAGCCGAACAGGGGGCAGGGGAGATACGCAGTATTTT.

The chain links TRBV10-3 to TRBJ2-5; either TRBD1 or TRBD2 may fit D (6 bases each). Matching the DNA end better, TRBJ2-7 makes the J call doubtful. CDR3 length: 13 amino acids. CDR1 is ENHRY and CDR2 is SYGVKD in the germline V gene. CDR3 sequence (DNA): TGTGCCATCAGTTTAGCGGAGGGGGACGAGCAGTACTTC. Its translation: CAISLAEGDEQYF.

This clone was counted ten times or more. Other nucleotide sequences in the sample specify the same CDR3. The CDR3 DNA sequence: TGTGCCAGCAGTTCCAATAACAATGAGCAGTTCTTC. Its protein is CASSSNNNEQFF. V is TRBV28 and J is TRBJ2-1; D gene ambiguous. This CDR3 spans 12 amino acids. The germline V and J ends were trimmed by 4 bases and 5 bases, with 6 bases remaining between them. The V gene's germline CDR1 is MDHEN and CDR2 SYDVKM. Looking up the rest from reference TRBV28 and TRBJ2-1 gives the full variable domain: DVKVTQSSRYLVKRTGEKVFLECVQDMDHENMFWYRQDPGLGLRLIYFSYDVKMKEKGDIPEGYSVSREKKERFSLILESASTNQTSMYLCASSSNNNEQFFGPGTRLTVL.

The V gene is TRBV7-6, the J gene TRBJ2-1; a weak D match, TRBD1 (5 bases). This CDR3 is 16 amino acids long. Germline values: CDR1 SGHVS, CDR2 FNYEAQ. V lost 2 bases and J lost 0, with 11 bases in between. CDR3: CASSLRGTSSYNEQFF. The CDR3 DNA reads TGTGCCAGCAGCTTAAGGGGAACAAGCTCCTACAATGAGCAGTTCTTC.

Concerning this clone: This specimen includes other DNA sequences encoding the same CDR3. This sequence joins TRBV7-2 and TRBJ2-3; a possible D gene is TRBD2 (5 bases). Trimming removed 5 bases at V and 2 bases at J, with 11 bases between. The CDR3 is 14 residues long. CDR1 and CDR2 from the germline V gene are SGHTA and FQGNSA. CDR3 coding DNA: TGTGCCAGCAGCCCCGGGCTAGCCACAGATACGCAGTATTTT. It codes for CASSPGLATDTQYF.

CDR3 DNA: TGTGCCAGCAGCACTACGGGACAGGGGGTGGGCTACGAGCAGTACTTC. Translation gives CASSTTGQGVGYEQYF. V gene TRBV28 combines with J gene TRBJ2-7; 11 bases line up with TRBD1. Trimming at V came to 6 bases and at J to 3 bases, leaving 10 bases not matched to a gene. The CDR3 extends over 16 amino acids. Germline assignment: CDR1 MDHEN and CDR2 SYDVKM.

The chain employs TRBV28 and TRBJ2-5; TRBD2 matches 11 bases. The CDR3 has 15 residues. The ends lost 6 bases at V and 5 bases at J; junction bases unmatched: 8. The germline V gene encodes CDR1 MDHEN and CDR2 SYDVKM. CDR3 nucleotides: TGTGCCAGCAGGGATACTAGCGGGAGTTGGGAGACCCAGTACTTC. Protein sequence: CASRDTSGSWETQYF.

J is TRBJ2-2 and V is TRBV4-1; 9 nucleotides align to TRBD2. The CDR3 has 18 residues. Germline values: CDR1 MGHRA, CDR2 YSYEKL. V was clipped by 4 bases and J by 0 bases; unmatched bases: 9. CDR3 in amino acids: CASSLSGRGPSNTGELFF. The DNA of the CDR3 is TGCGCCAGCAGCCTTAGCGGGAGAGGACCCTCGAACACCGGGGAGCTGTTTTTT.

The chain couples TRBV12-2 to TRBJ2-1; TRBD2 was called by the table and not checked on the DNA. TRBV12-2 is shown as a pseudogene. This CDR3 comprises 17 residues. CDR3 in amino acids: CASRLVSEVLAGSEQFF. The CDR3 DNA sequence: TGTGCAAGTCGCTTAGTCTCAGAGGTGCTGGCCGGGTCGGAGCAGTTCTTC.

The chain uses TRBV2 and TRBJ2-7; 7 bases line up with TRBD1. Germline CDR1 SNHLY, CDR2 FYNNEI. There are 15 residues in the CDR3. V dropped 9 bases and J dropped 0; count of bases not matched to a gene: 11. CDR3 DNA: TGTGCCAGTTATCCGGCAGGGGGTCCCTCCTACGAGCAGTACTTC. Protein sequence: CASYPAGGPSYEQYF.

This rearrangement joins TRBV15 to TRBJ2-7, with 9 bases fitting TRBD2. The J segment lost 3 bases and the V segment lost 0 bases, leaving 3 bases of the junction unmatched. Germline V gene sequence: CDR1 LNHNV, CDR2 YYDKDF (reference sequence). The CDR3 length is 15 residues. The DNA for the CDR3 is TGTGCCACCAGCAGAGATGCGGGAGGGAGCTACGAGCAGTACTTC. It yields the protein CATSRDAGGSYEQYF.

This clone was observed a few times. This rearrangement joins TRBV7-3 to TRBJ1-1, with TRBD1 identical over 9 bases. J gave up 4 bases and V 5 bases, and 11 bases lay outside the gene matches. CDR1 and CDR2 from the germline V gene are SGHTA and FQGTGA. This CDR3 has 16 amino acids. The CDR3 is CASSPGQGIVGTEAFF. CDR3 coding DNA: TGTGCCAGCAGCCCAGGACAGGGGATCGTCGGCACTGAAGCTTTCTTT.

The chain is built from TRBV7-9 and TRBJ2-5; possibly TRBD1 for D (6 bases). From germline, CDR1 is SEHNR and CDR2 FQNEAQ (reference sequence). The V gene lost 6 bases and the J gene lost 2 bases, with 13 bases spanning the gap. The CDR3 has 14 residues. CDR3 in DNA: TGTGCCAGCAGACCTTACAGGGATCAAGAGACCCAGTACTTC. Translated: CASRPYRDQETQYF.

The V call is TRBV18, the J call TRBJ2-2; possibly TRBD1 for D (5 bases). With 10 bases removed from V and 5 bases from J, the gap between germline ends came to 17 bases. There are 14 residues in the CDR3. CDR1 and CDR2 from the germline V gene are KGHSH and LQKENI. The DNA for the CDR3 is TGTGCCACCGGAAAAAAATCAGGGACCGGGGAGCTGTTTTTT. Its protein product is CATGKKSGTGELFF.

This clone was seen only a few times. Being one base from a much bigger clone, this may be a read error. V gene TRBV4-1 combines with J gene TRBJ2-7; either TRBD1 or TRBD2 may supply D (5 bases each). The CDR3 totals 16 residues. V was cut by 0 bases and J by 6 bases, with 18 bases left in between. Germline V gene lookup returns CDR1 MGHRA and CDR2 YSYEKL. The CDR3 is CASSQDLRTQRGEQYF. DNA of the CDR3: TGCGCCAGCAGCCAAGACTTAAGGACGCAGAGGGGCGAGCAGTACTTC.